The TCR beta chain under discussion was sequenced for a study of shared clonotypes between healthy human individuals. Findings of the study overall: Only a few donors were included, so the genetic and exposure-history diversity represented was limited. The study found approximately 5% of naive CD4 clonotypes shared across a handful of donors.

Original processing methods: ImmunoSEQ yielded junction-only sequences lacking quality scores, so filtering differed. Sequenced by immunoSEQ multiplex PCR; TCRdb stores in-frame clones only, minus some. D and trimming were read from the DNA, whereas the V and J calls and clone size are those reported in that table. This sample has approximately 320,000 clones, with about 74% found just once. The V and J ends lost 2 bases and 1 base respectively, with 10 bases between them. Germline assignment: CDR1 SGHTA and CDR2 FQGTGA. The CDR3 has 15 amino acids. This clone has just a few counts. The antigen remains unidentified. Partitioning of CD4+ cells yielded a CD45RA+ naive subset and a CD45RA-negative memory subset.

The sample was memory CD4+ T cells sorted from blood. Indicated subset: CD45RA-negative fraction. The chain couples TRBV7-3 to TRBJ2-3, with D possibly being TRBD2 (6 bases). This receptor was obtained from a man between 25 and 39 years old in good health. In DNA form, the CDR3 reads TGTGCCAGCAGCTTAGGGGCTAGCGGCACAGATACGCAGTATTTT. Translated, it gives CASSLGASGTDTQYF.